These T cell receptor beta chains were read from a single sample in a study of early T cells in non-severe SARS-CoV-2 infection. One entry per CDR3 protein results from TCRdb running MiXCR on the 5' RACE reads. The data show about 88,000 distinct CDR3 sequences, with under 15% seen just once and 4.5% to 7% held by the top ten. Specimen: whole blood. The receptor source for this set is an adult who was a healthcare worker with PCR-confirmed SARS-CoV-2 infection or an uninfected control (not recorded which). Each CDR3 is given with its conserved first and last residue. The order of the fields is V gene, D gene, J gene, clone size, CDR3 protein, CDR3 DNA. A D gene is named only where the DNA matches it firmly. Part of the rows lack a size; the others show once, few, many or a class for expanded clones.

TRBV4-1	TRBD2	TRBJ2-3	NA	CASSQALAGGTDTQYF	TGCGCCAGCAGCCAGGCCCTAGCGGGGGGCACAGATACGCAGTATTTT
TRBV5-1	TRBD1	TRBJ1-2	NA	CASSLNRGGYGYTF	TGCGCCAGCAGCTTGAACAGGGGCGGCTATGGCTACACCTTC
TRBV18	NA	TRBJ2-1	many	CASSTDVRHDEQFF	TGTGCCAGCTCTACGGACGTCCGGCACGATGAGCAGTTCTTC
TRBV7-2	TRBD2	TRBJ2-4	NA	CASSLEREDIQYF	TGTGCCAGCAGCCTAGAGCGGGAGGACATTCAGTACTTC
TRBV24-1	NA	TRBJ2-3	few	CATSDPDTDTQYF	TGTGCCACCAGTGACCCTGACACAGATACGCAGTATTTT
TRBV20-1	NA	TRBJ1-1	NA	CLTTNTEAFF	TGTCTAACAACGAACACTGAAGCTTTCTTT
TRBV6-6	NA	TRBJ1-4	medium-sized	CASWKSELFF	TGTGCCAGCTGGAAGAGCGAACTGTTTTTT
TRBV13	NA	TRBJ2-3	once	CASSLRTTDSTDTQYF	TGTGCCAGCAGCTTACGGACAACGGATTCAACAGATACGCAGTATTTT
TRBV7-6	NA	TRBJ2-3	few	CASSLGASTDTQYF	TGTGCCAGCAGCTTAGGGGCTAGCACAGATACGCAGTATTTT
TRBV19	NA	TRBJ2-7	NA	CASTPTGLLGEQYF	TGTGCCAGTACCCCGACAGGACTCCTGGGTGAGCAGTACTTC
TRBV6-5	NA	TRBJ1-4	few	CASSYRHPEKLFF	TGTGCCAGCAGTTACCGACATCCTGAAAAACTGTTTTTT
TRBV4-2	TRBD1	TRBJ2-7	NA	CASSQAGTVEVDEQYF	TGTGCCAGCAGCCAAGCCGGGACAGTGGAAGTCGACGAGCAGTACTTC
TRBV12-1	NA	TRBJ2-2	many	CASSFTGQPEATGELFF	TGTGCCAGCAGCTTTACCGGGCAACCGGAGGCTACCGGGGAGCTGTTTTTT
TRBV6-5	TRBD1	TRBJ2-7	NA	CASSRRTGGLYEQYF	TGTGCCAGCAGTAGAAGGACAGGGGGCTTATACGAGCAGTACTTC
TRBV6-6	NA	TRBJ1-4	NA	CASNRDRYEKLFF	TGTGCCAGCAACCGGGACCGATATGAAAAACTGTTTTTT
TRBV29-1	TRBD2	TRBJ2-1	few	CSVALREGLNEQFF	TGCAGCGTCGCCCTGCGGGAGGGTCTGAATGAGCAGTTCTTC
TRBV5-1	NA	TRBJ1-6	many	CASPPTSWNSPLHF	TGCGCCAGCCCTCCGACGAGTTGGAATTCACCCCTCCACTTT
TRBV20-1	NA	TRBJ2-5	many	CSATEVEETQYF	TGCAGTGCTACAGAGGTAGAAGAGACCCAGTACTTC
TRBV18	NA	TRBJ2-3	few	CASSDRTASTDTQYF	TGTGCCAGCTCAGATAGAACAGCAAGCACAGATACGCAGTATTTT
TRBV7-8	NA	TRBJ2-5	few	CASSRREDGTQYF	TGTGCCAGCAGCCGCAGGGAGGACGGGACCCAGTACTTC
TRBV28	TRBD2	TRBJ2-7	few	CASSFPGGTEQYF	TGTGCCAGCAGTTTCCCCGGGGGGACCGAGCAGTACTTC
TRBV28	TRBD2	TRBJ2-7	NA	CASSSSTSGGYEQYF	TGTGCCAGCAGTTCCTCGACTAGCGGGGGCTACGAGCAGTACTTC
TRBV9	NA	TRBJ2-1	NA	CASSPGFNEQFF	TGTGCCAGCAGCCCTGGTTTCAATGAGCAGTTCTTC
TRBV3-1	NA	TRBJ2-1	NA	CASSHWGNEQFF	TGTGCCAGCAGCCATTGGGGCAATGAGCAGTTCTTC
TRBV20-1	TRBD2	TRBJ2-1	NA	CSACTSGKGNEQFF	TGCAGTGCTTGCACTAGCGGGAAGGGGAATGAGCAGTTCTTC
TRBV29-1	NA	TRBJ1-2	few	CSVDRGEYGYTF	TGCAGCGTTGACCGGGGCGAGTATGGCTACACCTTC
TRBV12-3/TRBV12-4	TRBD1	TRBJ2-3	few	CASSTRQGKDTQYF	TGTGCCAGCAGCACAAGACAGGGAAAAGATACGCAGTATTTT
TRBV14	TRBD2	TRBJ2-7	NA	CASSRGLGGVYYEQYF	TGTGCCAGCAGCCGCGGACTAGGAGGGGTCTACTACGAGCAGTACTTC
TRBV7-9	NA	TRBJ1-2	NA	CASSPHTNGYTF	TGTGCCAGCAGTCCGCATACCAATGGCTACACCTTC
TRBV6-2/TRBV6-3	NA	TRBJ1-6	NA	CASSPTWITRNSPLHF	TGTGCCAGCAGTCCGACTTGGATCACCCGGAATTCACCCCTCCACTTT
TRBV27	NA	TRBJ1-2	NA	CASSGDGNYGYTF	TGTGCCAGCAGTGGGGACGGTAACTATGGCTACACCTTC
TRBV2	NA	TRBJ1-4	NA	CASKGEIYEKLFF	TGTGCCAGCAAAGGGGAAATATATGAAAAACTGTTTTTT
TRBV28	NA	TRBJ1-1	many	CASSLSGPSNTEAFF	TGTGCCAGCAGTTTATCGGGTCCCTCGAACACTGAAGCTTTCTTT
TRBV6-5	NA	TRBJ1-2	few	CASSYSIHTAYYGYTF	TGTGCCAGCAGTTACTCGATTCATACAGCGTACTATGGCTACACCTTC
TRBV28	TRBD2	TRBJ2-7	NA	CASNAGDWEQYF	TGTGCCAGCAATGCGGGAGACTGGGAGCAGTACTTC
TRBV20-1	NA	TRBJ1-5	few	CSASGKKDLPLRGPVPQHF	TGCAGTGCTAGTGGTAAGAAGGACTTACCATTGAGGGGACCAGTGCCCCAGCATTTT
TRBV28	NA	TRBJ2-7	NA	CASSKGPRTPYEQYF	TGTGCCAGCAGTAAGGGGCCTCGAACCCCCTACGAGCAGTACTTC
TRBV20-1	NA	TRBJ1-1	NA	CSATGTSLNTEAFF	TGCAGTGCCACAGGAACGAGCCTTAACACTGAAGCTTTCTTT
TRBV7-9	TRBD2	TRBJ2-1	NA	CASSTQTSGYNEQFF	TGTGCCAGCAGCACGCAGACTAGCGGTTACAATGAGCAGTTCTTC
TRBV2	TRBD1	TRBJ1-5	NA	CAGARQGSQPQHF	TGTGCCGGGGCCCGACAGGGGAGTCAGCCCCAGCATTTT
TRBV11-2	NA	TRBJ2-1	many	CASSLGGGGRSSYNEQFF	TGTGCCAGCAGCTTAGGCGGTGGTGGACGGAGCTCCTACAATGAGCAGTTCTTC
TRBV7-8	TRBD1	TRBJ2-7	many	CASSPTGQITYEQYF	TGTGCCAGCAGCCCAACGGGACAGATCACCTACGAGCAGTACTTC
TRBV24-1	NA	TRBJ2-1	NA	CATSGRSNEQFF	TGTGCCACCAGTGGCCGGAGCAATGAGCAGTTCTTC
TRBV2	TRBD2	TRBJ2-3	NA	CASSVGRESSDTQYF	TGTGCCAGCAGTGTCGGGCGGGAGAGTTCCGATACGCAGTATTTT
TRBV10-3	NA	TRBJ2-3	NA	CAISDPGKGRSTDTQYF	TGTGCCATCAGTGATCCAGGAAAGGGAAGGAGCACAGATACGCAGTATTTT
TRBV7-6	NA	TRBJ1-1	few	CASSLDLQVNTEAFF	TGTGCCAGCAGCTTAGACCTACAGGTCAACACTGAAGCTTTCTTT
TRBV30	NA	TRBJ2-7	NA	CAWARGEQYF	TGTGCCTGGGCACGCGGCGAGCAGTACTTC
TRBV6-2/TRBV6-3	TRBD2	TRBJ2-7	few	CASRQTSGIYEQYF	TGTGCCAGCAGACAGACTAGCGGGATCTACGAGCAGTACTTC
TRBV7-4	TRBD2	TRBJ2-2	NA	CASSPNTSGSGTGELFF	TGTGCCAGCAGCCCGAATACTAGCGGGAGTGGCACCGGGGAGCTGTTTTTT
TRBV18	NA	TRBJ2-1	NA	CASSPDTSLAGNNEQFF	TGTGCCAGCTCACCAGACACGTCCCTAGCTGGGAACAATGAGCAGTTCTTC
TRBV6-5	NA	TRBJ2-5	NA	CASQRGGMQVETQYF	TGTGCCAGCCAACGCGGCGGGATGCAGGTAGAGACCCAGTACTTC
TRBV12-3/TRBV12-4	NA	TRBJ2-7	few	CASSLGRSYEQYF	TGTGCCAGCAGTTTAGGGCGAAGCTACGAGCAGTACTTC
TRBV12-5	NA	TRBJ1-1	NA	CASGLQGTTEAFF	TGTGCTAGTGGTTTGCAGGGAACCACTGAAGCTTTCTTT
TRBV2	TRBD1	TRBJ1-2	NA	CASSEALRGHNYGYTF	TGTGCCAGCAGTGAAGCGCTCAGGGGGCACAACTATGGCTACACCTTC
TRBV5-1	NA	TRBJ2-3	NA	CASSLGAQTDTQYF	TGCGCCAGCAGCTTGGGGGCGCAGACGGATACGCAGTATTTT
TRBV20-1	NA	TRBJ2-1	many	CSASAPYNEQFF	TGCAGTGCTAGTGCTCCTTACAATGAGCAGTTCTTC
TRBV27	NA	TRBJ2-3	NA	CASSLLPTDTQYF	TGTGCCAGCAGCCTACTCCCCACAGATACGCAGTATTTT
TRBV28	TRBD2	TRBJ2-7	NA	CASSLLAGGGEQYF	TGTGCCAGCAGTTTGCTAGCGGGAGGTGGTGAGCAGTACTTC